The 14 T cell receptor beta chains below come from one sample, sequenced in a study of blood T cell repertoires in COVID-19. Produced via immunoSEQ multiplex PCR; TCRdb's table is partial and in-frame only. There are approximately 350,000 clones in the sample; 88% occur only once, and around 7.9% lies in the top ten. Sample: peripheral blood. The receptors were gathered from a woman in her 70s with COVID-19, enrolled during active disease.

The chain carries TRBV29-1 and TRBJ2-3; 11 bases agree with TRBD1. This CDR3 is built from 14 residues. Germline CDR1 is SQVTM and CDR2 is ANQGSEA. V shed 7 bases and J 1 base; nucleotides not matched to a gene: 4. The CDR3 region has the DNA TGCAGCGCCCTGGGACAGGGGGGCACAGATACGCAGTATTTT. It translates to CSALGQGGTDTQYF.

V and J are TRBV6-6 and TRBJ1-5; perhaps TRBD1 as D (6 bases). Germline lookup yields CDR1 MNHNY and CDR2 SVGAGI (reference sequence). V lost 9 bases, J lost 3 bases, and 18 bases lay in between. The CDR3 has 15 amino acids. Here the CDR3 DNA reads TGTGCCAGTAGAGGGCAGGGGAGTGTCAATCAGCCCCAGCATTTT. Amino acids: CASRGQGSVNQPQHF.

This chain links TRBV2 with TRBJ2-1; 7 nucleotides line up with TRBD1. Germline loops: CDR1 SNHLY, CDR2 FYNNEI. The CDR3 has 14 amino acids. V shed 4 bases and J 5 bases; nucleotides not matched to a gene: 5. The CDR3 nucleotides read TGTGCCAGCAGTGGGTTACAGGGGAACAATGAGCAGTTCTTC. Its protein product is CASSGLQGNNEQFF. The full variable domain, with the rest looked up from reference TRBV2 and TRBJ2-1, is EPEVTQTPSHQVTQMGQEVILRCVPISNHLYFYWYRQILGQKVEFLVSFYNNEISEKSEIFDDQFSVERPDGSNFTLKIRSTKLEDSAMYFCASSGLQGNNEQFFGPGTRLTVL.

This rearrangement joins TRBV5-6 to TRBJ1-4; 9 bases align to TRBD1. From germline, CDR1 is SGHDT and CDR2 YYEEEE. This CDR3 region has 15 residues. The V gene end was trimmed by 4 bases and the J gene end by 7 bases; junction bases not matched to a gene: 8. The CDR3 sequence is CASSPSDRGGEKLFF. The CDR3 nucleotides read TGTGCCAGCAGCCCCTCGGACAGGGGAGGTGAAAAACTGTTTTTT.

The rearrangement links TRBV7-2 to TRBJ1-2; TRBD1 aligns across 10 bases. V was clipped by 4 bases and J by 4 bases; unmatched bases: 6. CDR1 is SGHTA and CDR2 is FQGNSA in the germline V gene. The CDR3 totals 15 residues. Written as DNA, the CDR3 is TGTGCCAGCAGCTCCCAGGGACAGGGGATCTATGGCTACACCTTC. This translates into CASSSQGQGIYGYTF.

The J gene is TRBJ1-1, the V gene TRBV15; D is perhaps TRBD1 (5 bases). The CDR3 covers 16 residues. Germline CDR1 and CDR2: LNHNV and YYDKDF (reference sequence). The germline V and J ends were trimmed by 1 base and 1 base, with 13 bases remaining between them. In nucleotides, the CDR3 is TGTGCCACCAGCAGAGTGGAGGGTGGGGGGAACACTGAAGCTTTCTTT. It specifies CATSRVEGGGNTEAFF.

The chain uses TRBV6-5 and TRBJ1-1; 9 bases fit TRBD1. The junction had 4 bases not matched to a gene; V was cut back by 7 bases and J by 4 bases. The germline gives CDR1 MNHEY, CDR2 SVGAGI. CDR3 length: 13 amino acids. This chain's CDR3 is CASTVDRGTEAFF. The CDR3 DNA reads TGTGCCAGCACCGTGGACAGGGGCACTGAAGCTTTCTTT.

The J gene is TRBJ2-1, the V gene TRBV7-2, with 10 bases identical to TRBD2. Per germline, CDR1 SGHTA and CDR2 FQGNSA. V was pared by 1 base and J by 3 bases, with 0 bases of the junction left unmatched. The CDR3 is 15 residues long. CDR3 sequence reads: CASSLGLAGYNEQFF. In DNA, the CDR3 is TGTGCCAGCAGCTTAGGACTAGCGGGCTACAATGAGCAGTTCTTC.

This clone was counted between two and nine times. The rearrangement joins TRBV27 to TRBJ2-3; D may be TRBD1 (6 bases). This CDR3 region has 14 residues. Germline values: CDR1 MNHEY, CDR2 SMNVEV (reference sequence). V was trimmed by 8 bases and J by 2 bases, leaving 14 bases between them. The DNA of the CDR3 is TGTGCCAGCGGGCGGGCAGGGGCCACAGATACGCAGTATTTT. Translation gives CASGRAGATDTQYF.

The genes are TRBV30 and TRBJ2-3; TRBD1 matches 7 bases. Trimming took 0 bases from V and 0 from J; bases not matched to a gene: 6. This CDR3 region has 16 residues. CDR1 is GTSNPN and CDR2 is SVGIG in the germline V gene (reference sequence). The chain's CDR3 is CAWSVGDRLSTDTQYF. Here the CDR3 DNA reads TGTGCCTGGAGTGTCGGGGACAGACTTAGCACAGATACGCAGTATTTT.

V gene TRBV14 combines with J gene TRBJ1-4; tentative D call: TRBD1 (6 bases). The CDR3 length is 15 residues. V shed 1 base and J shed 4 bases, with 10 bases lying between them. Germline-derived CDR1 and CDR2 are SGHDN and FVKESK. CDR3 bases: TGTGCCAGCAGCCAAGTTCGGACAGTTAATGAAAAACTGTTTTTT. Encoded protein: CASSQVRTVNEKLFF.

This clone showed up just once. The J gene is TRBJ1-3, the V gene TRBV2, with TRBD1 identical over 7 bases. This CDR3 is built from 13 residues. Germline assignment: CDR1 SNHLY and CDR2 FYNNEI. Trimming removed 6 bases from V and 3 bases from J; junction bases left unmatched: 2. DNA of the CDR3: TGTGCCAGCAGGGGGGACAGTGGAAACACCATATATTTT. Protein: CASRGDSGNTIYF.

The V and J genes are TRBV3-1 (or the pseudogene TRBV3-2) and TRBJ1-1; tentative D call: TRBD1 (5 bases). V lost 4 bases, J lost 3 bases, and 15 bases lay in between. Germline assignment: CDR1 LGHDT and CDR2 YNNKEL (reference sequence). The length of the CDR3 is 15 residues. CDR3 amino acids: CASSRNPGVDTEAFF. The CDR3 DNA follows: TGTGCCAGCAGCCGTAACCCGGGGGTGGACACTGAAGCTTTCTTT.

This chain uses TRBV27 with TRBJ1-6; 8 bases are shared with TRBD1. CDR1 and CDR2 (germline): MNHEY, SMNVEV (reference sequence). The trim removed 5 bases at V and 10 bases at J, leaving 7 bases unmatched. This CDR3 spans 14 amino acids. This CDR3 reads CASSPGTGVSPLHF. The CDR3 DNA follows: TGTGCCAGCAGTCCCGGGACAGGTGTCTCACCCCTCCACTTT.